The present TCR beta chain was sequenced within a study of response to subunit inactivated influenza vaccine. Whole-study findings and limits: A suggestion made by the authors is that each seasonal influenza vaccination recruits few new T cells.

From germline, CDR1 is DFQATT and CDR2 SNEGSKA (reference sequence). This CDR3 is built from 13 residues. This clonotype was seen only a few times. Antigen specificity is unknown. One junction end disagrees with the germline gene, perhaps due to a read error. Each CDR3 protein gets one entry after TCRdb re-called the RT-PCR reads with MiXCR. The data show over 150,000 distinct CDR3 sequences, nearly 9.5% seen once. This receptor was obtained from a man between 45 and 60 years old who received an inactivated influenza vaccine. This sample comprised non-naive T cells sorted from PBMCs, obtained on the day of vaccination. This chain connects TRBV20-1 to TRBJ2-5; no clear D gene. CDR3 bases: TGCAGCTCGCTAATTCGTCTTCCAGAGGCCCAGTACTTC. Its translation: CSSLIRLPEAQYF.